This T cell receptor beta chain stems from a study of cytomegalovirus exposure and HLA in healthy donors. General study results and limits: Cytomegalovirus association was listed for approximately 150 TCR beta chains. Reports showed the classifier diagnosing cytomegalovirus status with high specificity and sensitivity.

V dropped 4 bases and J dropped 5 bases, with 11 bases sitting between them. The CDR3 spans 12 residues. Germline V gene data show CDR1 as SQVTM and CDR2 as ANQGSEA. In the case of this clone: Its specificity is unknown.

The protocol was immunoSEQ multiplex PCR, while the TCRdb copy is restricted to in-frame clones and leaves out a portion. This sample carries about 260,000 clones, 90% of them seen once, and the ten largest clones take around 3.1%. The chain couples TRBV29-1 to TRBJ2-5, with D uncertain. This TCR was sampled from a woman aged 25-40 years in good health and CMV-seronegative. Sample: PBMCs. This CDR3 reads CSVAQKLETQYF. The CDR3 nucleotides are TGCAGCGTTGCGCAGAAATTGGAGACCCAGTACTTC.